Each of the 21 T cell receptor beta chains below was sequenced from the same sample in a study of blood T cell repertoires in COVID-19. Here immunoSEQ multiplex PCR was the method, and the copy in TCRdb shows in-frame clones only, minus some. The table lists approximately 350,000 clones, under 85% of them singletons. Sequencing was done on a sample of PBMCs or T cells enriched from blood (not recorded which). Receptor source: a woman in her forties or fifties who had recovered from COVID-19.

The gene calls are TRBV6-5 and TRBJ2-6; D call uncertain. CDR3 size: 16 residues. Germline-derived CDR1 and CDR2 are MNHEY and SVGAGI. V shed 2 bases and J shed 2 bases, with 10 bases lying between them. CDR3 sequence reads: CASSYLIPAGANVLTF. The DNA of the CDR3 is TGTGCCAGCAGTTACCTCATCCCGGCTGGGGCCAACGTCCTGACTTTC.

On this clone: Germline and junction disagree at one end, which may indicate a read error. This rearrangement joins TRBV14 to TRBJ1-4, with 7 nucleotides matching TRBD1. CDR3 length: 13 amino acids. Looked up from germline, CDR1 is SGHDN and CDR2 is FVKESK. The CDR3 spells CASSQGGGGRLFF. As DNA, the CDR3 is TGTGCCAGCAGTCAAGGAGGGGGCGGGCGACTGTTTTTT.

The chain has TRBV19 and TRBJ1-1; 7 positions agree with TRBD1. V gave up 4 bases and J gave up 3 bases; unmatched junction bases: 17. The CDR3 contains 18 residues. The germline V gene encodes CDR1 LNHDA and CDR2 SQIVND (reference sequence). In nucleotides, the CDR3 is TGTGCCAGTAGTACTGAGGACAGGACGCGGGTAAGGGACACTGAAGCTTTCTTT. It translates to CASSTEDRTRVRDTEAFF.

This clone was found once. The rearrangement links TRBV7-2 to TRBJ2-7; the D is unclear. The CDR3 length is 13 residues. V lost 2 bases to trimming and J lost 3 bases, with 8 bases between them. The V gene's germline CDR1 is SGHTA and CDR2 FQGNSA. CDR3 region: CASSLWQYYEQYF. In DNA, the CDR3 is TGTGCCAGCAGCTTATGGCAATACTACGAGCAGTACTTC.

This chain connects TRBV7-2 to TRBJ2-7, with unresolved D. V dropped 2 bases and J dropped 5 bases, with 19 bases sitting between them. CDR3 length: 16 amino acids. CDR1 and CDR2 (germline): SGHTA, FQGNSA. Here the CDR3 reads CASSLLVLASYDEQYF. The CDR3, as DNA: TGTGCCAGCAGCTTACTAGTTTTGGCTAGTTATGACGAGCAGTACTTC.

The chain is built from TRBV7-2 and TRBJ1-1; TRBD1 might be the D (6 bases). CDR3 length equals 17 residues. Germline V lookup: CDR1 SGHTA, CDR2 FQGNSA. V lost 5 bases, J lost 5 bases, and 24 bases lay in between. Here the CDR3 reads CASSLGGKGGSQTEAFF. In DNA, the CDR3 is TGTGCCAGCAGCCTAGGGGGGAAAGGGGGAAGTCAAACTGAAGCTTTCTTT.

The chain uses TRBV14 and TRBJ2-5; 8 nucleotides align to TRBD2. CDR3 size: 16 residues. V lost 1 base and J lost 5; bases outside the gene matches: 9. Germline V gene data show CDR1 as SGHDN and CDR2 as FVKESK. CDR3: CASSQGRGGRGETQYF. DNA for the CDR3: TGTGCCAGCAGCCAAGGCCGGGGGGGCCGGGGGGAGACCCAGTACTTC.

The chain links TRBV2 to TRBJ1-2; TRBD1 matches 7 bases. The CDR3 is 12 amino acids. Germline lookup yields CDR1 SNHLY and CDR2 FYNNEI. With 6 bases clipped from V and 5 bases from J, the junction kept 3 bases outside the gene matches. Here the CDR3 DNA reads TGTGCCAGCAGGACAGGGAGGTATGGCTACACCTTC. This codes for CASRTGRYGYTF.

The CDR3 loop is CASTSGGGTDTQYF. CDR3 bases: TGCGCCAGCACCAGCGGGGGGGGCACAGATACGCAGTATTTT. This chain uses TRBV5-1 with TRBJ2-3; 10 nucleotides line up with TRBD2. The germline V gene has CDR1 SGHRS and CDR2 YFSETQ. After removal of 6 bases from V and 1 base from J, the junction contained 2 bases not matched to a gene. This CDR3 spans 14 amino acids.

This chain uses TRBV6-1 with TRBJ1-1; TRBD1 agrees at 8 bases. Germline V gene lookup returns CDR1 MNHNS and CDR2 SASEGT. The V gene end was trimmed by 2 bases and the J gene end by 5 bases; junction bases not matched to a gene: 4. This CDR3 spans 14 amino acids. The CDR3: CASSEQGARTEAFF. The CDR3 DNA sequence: TGTGCCAGCAGTGAACAGGGGGCCCGGACTGAAGCTTTCTTT.

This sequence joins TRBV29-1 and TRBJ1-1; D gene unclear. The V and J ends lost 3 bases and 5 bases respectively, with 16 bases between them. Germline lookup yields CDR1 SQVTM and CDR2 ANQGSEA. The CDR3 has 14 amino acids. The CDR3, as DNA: TGCAGCGTTGACGCGGAAGGACGAGGGACTGAAGCTTTCTTT. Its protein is CSVDAEGRGTEAFF.

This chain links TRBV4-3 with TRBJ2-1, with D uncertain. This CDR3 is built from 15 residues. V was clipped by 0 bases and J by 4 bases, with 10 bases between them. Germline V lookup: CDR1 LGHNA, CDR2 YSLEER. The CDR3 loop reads CASSQERRGYNEQFF. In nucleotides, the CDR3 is TGCGCCAGCAGCCAAGAGCGGCGCGGTTACAATGAGCAGTTCTTC.

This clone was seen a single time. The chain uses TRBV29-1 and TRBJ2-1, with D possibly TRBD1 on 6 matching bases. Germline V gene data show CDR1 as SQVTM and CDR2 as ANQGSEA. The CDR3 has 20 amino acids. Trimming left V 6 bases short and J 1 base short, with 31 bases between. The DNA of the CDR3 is TGCAGCGTCCCCTATTTCCGGACAGCTCTCCCAACGCGATCCTACAATGAGCAGTTCTTC. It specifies CSVPYFRTALPTRSYNEQFF.

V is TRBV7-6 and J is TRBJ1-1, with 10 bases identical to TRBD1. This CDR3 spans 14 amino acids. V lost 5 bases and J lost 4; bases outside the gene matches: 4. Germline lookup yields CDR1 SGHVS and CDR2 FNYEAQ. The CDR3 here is CASSQGQGFTEAFF. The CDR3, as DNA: TGTGCCAGCAGCCAGGGACAGGGGTTCACTGAAGCTTTCTTT.

The CDR3 is CASIRGFGTDTQYF. DNA of the CDR3: TGTGCCAGCATTCGGGGGTTCGGCACAGATACGCAGTATTTT. V gene TRBV6-5 combines with J gene TRBJ2-3; a weak D match, TRBD2 (6 bases). Germline-derived CDR1 and CDR2 are MNHEY and SVGAGI. Trimming removed 7 bases at V and 1 base at J, with 12 bases between. The CDR3 covers 14 residues.

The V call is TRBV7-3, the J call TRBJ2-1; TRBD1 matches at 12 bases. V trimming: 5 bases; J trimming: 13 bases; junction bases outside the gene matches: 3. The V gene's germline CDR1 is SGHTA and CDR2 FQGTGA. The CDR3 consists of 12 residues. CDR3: CASSPGQGAQFF. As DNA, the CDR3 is TGTGCCAGCAGCCCGGGACAGGGGGCCCAGTTCTTC.

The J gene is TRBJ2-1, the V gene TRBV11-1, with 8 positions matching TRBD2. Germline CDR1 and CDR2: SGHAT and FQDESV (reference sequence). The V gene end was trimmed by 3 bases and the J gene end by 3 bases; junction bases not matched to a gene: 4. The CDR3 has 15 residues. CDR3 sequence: CASSFSGSGYNEQFF. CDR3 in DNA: TGTGCCAGCAGCTTCAGCGGGAGCGGCTACAATGAGCAGTTCTTC. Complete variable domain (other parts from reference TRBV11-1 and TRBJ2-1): EAEVAQSPRYKITEKSQAVAFWCDPISGHATLYWYRQILGQGPELLVQFQDESVVDDSQLPKDRFSAERLKGVDSTLKIQPAELGDSAMYLCASSFSGSGYNEQFFGPGTRLTVL.

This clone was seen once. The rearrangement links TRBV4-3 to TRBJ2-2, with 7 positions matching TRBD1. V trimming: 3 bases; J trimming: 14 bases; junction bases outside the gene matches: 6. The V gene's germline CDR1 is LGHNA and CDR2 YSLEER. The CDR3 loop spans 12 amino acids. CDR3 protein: CASSHTGERLFF. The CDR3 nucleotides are TGCGCCAGCAGCCACACAGGGGAGCGTCTGTTTTTT.

The DNA for the CDR3 is TGTGCCAGCAGCGTAGCTCCGGGGATTAACACTGAAGCTTTCTTT. This sequence encodes CASSVAPGINTEAFF. J is TRBJ1-1 and V is TRBV9, with D unresolved. The CDR3 runs 15 residues. Deletions cut 0 bases from V and 2 bases from J, with 11 bases between. CDR1 SGDLS and CDR2 YYNGEE come from the germline V gene.

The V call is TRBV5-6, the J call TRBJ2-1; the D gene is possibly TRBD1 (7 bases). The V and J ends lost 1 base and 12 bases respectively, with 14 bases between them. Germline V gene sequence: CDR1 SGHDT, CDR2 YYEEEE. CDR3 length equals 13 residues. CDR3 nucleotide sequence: TGTGCCAGCAGCTTGCCGGGGGACAGAGGGCAGTTCTTC. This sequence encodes CASSLPGDRGQFF.

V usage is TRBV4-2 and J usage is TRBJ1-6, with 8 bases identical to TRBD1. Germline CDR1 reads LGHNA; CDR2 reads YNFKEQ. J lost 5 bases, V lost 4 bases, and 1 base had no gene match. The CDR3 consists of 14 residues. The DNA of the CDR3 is TGTGCCAGCAGCCTACAGGGGGATAATTCACCCCTCCACTTT. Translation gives CASSLQGDNSPLHF.